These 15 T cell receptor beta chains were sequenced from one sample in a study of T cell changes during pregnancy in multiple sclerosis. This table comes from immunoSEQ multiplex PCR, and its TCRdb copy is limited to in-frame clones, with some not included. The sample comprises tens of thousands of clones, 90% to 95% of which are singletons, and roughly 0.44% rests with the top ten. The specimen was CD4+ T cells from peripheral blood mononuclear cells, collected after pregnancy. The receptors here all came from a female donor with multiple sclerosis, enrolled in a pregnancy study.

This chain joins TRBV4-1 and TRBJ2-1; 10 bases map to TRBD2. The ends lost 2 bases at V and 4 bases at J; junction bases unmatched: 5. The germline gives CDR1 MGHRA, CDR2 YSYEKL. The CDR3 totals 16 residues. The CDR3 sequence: CASSQLGLASYNEQFF. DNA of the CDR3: TGCGCCAGCAGCCAACTGGGACTAGCGTCGTACAATGAGCAGTTCTTC.

The CDR3 protein is CASSLGGRTGDYTGELFF. The CDR3 DNA is TGTGCCAGCAGCTTAGGGGGCAGGACAGGGGATTACACCGGGGAGCTGTTTTTT. This chain connects TRBV11-1 to TRBJ2-2; 9 bases map to TRBD1. V lost 1 base and J lost 3; bases outside the gene matches: 9. The germline CDR1 and CDR2 sequences are SGHAT and FQDESV (reference sequence). There are 18 residues in the CDR3.

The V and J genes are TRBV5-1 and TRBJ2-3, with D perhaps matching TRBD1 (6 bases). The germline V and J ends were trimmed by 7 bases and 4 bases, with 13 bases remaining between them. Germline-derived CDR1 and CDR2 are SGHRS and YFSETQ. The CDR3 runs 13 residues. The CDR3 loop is CASAFEGADTQYF. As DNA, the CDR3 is TGCGCCAGCGCCTTTGAGGGGGCAGATACGCAGTATTTT.

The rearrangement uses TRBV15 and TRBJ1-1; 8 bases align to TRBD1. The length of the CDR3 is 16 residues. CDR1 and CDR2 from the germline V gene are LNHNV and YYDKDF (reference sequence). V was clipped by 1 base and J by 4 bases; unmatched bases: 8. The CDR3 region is CATSRGGGRGLTEAFF. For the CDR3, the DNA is TGTGCCACCAGCAGAGGGGGAGGCAGGGGGCTCACTGAAGCTTTCTTT.

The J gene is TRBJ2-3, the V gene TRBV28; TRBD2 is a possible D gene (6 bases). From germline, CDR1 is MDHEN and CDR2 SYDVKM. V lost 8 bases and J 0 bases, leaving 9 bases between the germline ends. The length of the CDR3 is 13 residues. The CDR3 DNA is TGTGCCAGCCGGGGGACCAGCACAGATACGCAGTATTTT. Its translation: CASRGTSTDTQYF.

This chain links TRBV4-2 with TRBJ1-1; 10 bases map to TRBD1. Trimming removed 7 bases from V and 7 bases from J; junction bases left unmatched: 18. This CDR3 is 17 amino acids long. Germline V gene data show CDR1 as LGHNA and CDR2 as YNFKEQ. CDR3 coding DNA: TGTGCCAGCACCCGAGAATCAATAGGGACAGGGGAGAATGAAGCTTTCTTT. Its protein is CASTRESIGTGENEAFF.

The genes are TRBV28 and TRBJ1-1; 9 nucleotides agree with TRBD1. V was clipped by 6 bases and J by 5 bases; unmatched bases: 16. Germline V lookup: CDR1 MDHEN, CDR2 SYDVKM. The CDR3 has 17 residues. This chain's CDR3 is CASRPGGTGSSWTEAFF. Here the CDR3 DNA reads TGTGCCAGCAGACCCGGCGGGACAGGGTCTTCTTGGACTGAAGCTTTCTTT. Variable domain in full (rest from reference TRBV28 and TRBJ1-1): DVKVTQSSRYLVKRTGEKVFLECVQDMDHENMFWYRQDPGLGLRLIYFSYDVKMKEKGDIPEGYSVSREKKERFSLILESASTNQTSMYLCASRPGGTGSSWTEAFFGQGTRLTVV.

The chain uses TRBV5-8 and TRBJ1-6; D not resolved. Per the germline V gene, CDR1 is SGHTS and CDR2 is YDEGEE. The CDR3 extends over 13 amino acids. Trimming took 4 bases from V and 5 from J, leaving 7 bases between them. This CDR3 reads CASSQLNNSPLHF. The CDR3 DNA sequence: TGTGCCAGCAGCCAACTTAATAATTCACCCCTCCACTTT.

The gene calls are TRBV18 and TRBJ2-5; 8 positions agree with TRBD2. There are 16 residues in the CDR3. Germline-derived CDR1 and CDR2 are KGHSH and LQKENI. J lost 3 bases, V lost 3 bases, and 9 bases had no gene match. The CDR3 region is CASSPALAGGKETQYF. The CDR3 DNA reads TGTGCCAGCTCACCGGCTCTTGCGGGGGGAAAAGAGACCCAGTACTTC. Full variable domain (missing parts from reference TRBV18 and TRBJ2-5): NAGVMQNPRHLVRRRGQEARLRCSPMKGHSHVYWYRQLPEEGLKFMVYLQKENIIDESGMPKERFSAEFPKEGPSILRIQQVVRGDSAAYFCASSPALAGGKETQYFGPGTRLLVL.

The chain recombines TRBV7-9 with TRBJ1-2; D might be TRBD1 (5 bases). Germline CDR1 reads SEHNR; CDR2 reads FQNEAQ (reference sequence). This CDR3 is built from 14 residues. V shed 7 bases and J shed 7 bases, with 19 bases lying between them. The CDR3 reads CASTPDSSISGYTF. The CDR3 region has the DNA TGTGCCAGCACCCCCGACAGTTCCATTTCTGGCTACACCTTC. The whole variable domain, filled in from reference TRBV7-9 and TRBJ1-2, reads DTGVSQNPRHKITKRGQNVTFRCDPISEHNRLYWYRQTLGQGPEFLTYFQNEAQLEKSRLLSDRFSAERPKGSFSTLEIQRTEQGDSAMYLCASTPDSSISGYTFGSGTRLTVV.

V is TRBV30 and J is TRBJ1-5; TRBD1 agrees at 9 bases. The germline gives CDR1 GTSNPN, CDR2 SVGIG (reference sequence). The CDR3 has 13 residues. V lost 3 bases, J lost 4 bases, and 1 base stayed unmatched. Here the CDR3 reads CAWSGTGNQPQHF. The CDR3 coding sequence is TGTGCCTGGAGCGGGACAGGGAATCAGCCCCAGCATTTT.

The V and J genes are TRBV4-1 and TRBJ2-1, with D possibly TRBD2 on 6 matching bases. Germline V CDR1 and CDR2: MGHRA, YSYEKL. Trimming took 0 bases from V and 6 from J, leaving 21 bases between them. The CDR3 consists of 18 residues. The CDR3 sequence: CASSQDVVGTSYGNEQFF. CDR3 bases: TGCGCCAGCAGCCAAGATGTTGTCGGGACTTCCTATGGCAATGAGCAGTTCTTC.

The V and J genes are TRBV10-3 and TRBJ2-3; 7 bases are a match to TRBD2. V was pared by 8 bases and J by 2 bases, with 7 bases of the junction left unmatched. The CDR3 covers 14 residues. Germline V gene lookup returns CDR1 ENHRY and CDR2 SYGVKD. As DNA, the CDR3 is TGTGCCATCTGGGCGGGAGAGTTCACAGATACGCAGTATTTT. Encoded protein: CAIWAGEFTDTQYF.

The CDR3 region has the DNA TGTGCCAGCGGGGAGGACAGGGGTACGAACACTGAAGCTTTCTTT. Protein product: CASGEDRGTNTEAFF. The chain uses TRBV25-1 and TRBJ1-1; 9 bases agree with TRBD1. Looked up from germline, CDR1 is MGHDK and CDR2 is SYGVNS. J gave up 1 base and V 8 bases, and 8 bases lay outside the gene matches. The CDR3 extends over 15 amino acids.

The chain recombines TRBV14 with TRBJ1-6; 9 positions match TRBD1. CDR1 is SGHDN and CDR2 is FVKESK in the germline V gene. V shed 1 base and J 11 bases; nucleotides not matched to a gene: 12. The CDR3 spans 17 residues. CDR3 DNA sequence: TGTGCCAGCAGCCAAGCGTGGGCCGGGACAGGGCGCCCACCCCTCCACTTT. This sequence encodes CASSQAWAGTGRPPLHF.